The TCR beta chain under discussion was sequenced for a study of blood T cell repertoires in COVID-19. For the study at large: Donors in the United States, Italy and Spain gave samples during acute or convalescent COVID-19. T cells, B-cell-depleted T cells, or PBMCs supplied cDNA or gDNA.

In the source study's methods: From reference gene primer amplification, estimates of nucleated cell counts were derived. Only in-frame clones appear in the TCRdb table, and some are missing; sequencing was by immunoSEQ multiplex PCR. V and J calls plus clone size are reproduced from that table; the DNA served to infer D and trimming. This sample has some 400,000 clones, with 85% to 90% found just once. Germline CDR1 and CDR2: SGHNT and YYREEE (reference sequence). This CDR3 has 15 amino acids. V shed 4 bases and J 2 bases; nucleotides not matched to a gene: 4. This clone showed up just a few times. Specimen: peripheral blood. The chain has TRBV5-4 and TRBJ2-7; 12 nucleotides line up with TRBD2. The clonotype comes from a man aged 18 to 30 with active or convalescent COVID-19. CDR3 coding DNA: TGTGCCAGCAGCCCTAGCGGGAGGGAAACCTACGAGCAGTACTTC. It yields the protein CASSPSGRETYEQYF.